This T cell receptor (beta chain) was sequenced during a study of cytomegalovirus exposure and HLA in healthy donors (dated by TCRdb to 2017 to 2019). A note on the overall study: An earlier analysis of some 500 of the donors reported approximately 300 Gb of sequence data and around 120 million unique TCR beta sequences from 150 million to 200 million T cells. Using immunosequencing, the study profiled T cell repertoires from 666 subjects and related those repertoires to cytomegalovirus serostatus. An early release that covered approximately 600 HLA-typed donors contained 300 to 350 gigabases of sequencing data and 80 million or so unique TCR sequences. A later analysis re-analyzed previously published TCR beta repertoires from 666 donors and added high-resolution HLA genotyping to study TCR occurrence patterns. Among the roughly 370 genotyped donors, roughly 80% belonged to the genetic ancestry cluster associated with self-reported Caucasian donors. To decide whether each TCR beta V gene segment behaved as functional or pseudogenic, an earlier analysis of approximately 620 of the donors relied on high-throughput TCR beta sequencing. The study aimed to test whether cataloging public T cell receptors could reveal signatures of past pathogen exposure. In a later genetic analysis, genome-wide SNP genotypes for about 55% of the roughly 700 donors were used, and that subset was treated as a discovery cohort. Donor age, sex, ethnicity and CMV serostatus were compiled alongside the repertoire data. Class I and class II HLA loci were covered by the typing at four-digit resolution. Along with the roughly 670-subject first cohort, a separate validation cohort of over a hundred different subjects was used. Across approximately 400 genotyped donors of the cohort, an average of approximately 240,000 unique TCR beta nucleotide sequences per donor were sequenced, and roughly 20% of those sequences were non-productive. High-throughput TCR immunosequencing, statistical association of individual TCRs with disease status, and machine learning were combined to predict cytomegalovirus infection status. Every discovery cohort repertoire had been produced on one sequencing platform. The number of donors typed differed by locus, with about 629-640 for A, B, C, DRB1 and DQB1, roughly 520 for DQA1, 600 to 610 for DPA1, and some 470 for DPB1. Rather than using new phenotypic data, the later analysis identified candidate immune exposures from TCR beta sequences and from how often those sequences occurred across donors. Roughly 5 DR-DQ haplotypes were treated as single units for association and clustering because of strong linkage in the cohort. Points the paper makes about the study in general: In a later analysis, TCR association rates were found to vary across HLA loci, with the most associated TCRs seen for DRB1 alleles and the fewest for HLA-C alleles. The classifier was reported to diagnose cytomegalovirus status with high specificity and sensitivity in both the original and validation cohorts. According to the authors, the approach could potentially be generalized to other disease states and immunological phenotypes. In a later analysis, HLA-associated TCR beta chains showed more clonal expansion and lower generation probabilities than non-associated chains that were equally common. A later genetic analysis associated a missense DCLRE1C variant with V-gene and J-gene trimming of TCR beta chains, and an independent cohort replicated the association. Broadly in line with IMGT annotations, most TCR beta V segments showed up in productive rearrangements about 87% or about 30% of the time in an earlier analysis of 587 of the donors. About 17 rarely observed V segments, including chromosome 9 orphons, were excluded from the earlier analysis of about 610 of the donors because counts were too low. In a later genetic analysis, fewer N-insertions in productive TCRs were reported among donors in an Asian-associated ancestry cluster than the approximately 710-donor mean. Linkage disequilibrium might explain the correlated functional status among segregating V segments, but an unknown experimental factor could not be excluded. For the cohort, immune exposure information was limited to CMV serostatus. In this cohort, only TCR beta chains were sequenced, and detectable features were limited by the absence of alpha or paired-chain data. Some IMGT-functional V segments, including TRBV6-2 and TRBV6-3, could not be distinguished by the 87-base-pair reads and were therefore excluded. When HLA alleles, especially DR and DQ, strongly co-occurred, TCR associations were difficult to assign to individual alleles. A further reported finding was that TCR beta sequences accurately predicted the HLA-A and HLA-B alleles for most subjects in the first cohort. The presence/absence analyses assumed that sequencing depth was roughly uniform across donors, and that assumption may not be true. A later analysis reported that several top co-occurrence clusters appeared linked to parvovirus B19, influenza, CMV and Epstein-Barr virus. A cluster of highly shared sequence variants was judged likely to be a technical artifact of the sequencing pipeline. A later analysis found that most CMV-associated TCR beta chains appeared HLA-restricted, with HLA associations seemingly driven largely by CMV exposure. Because HLA typing was missing for some donors at each locus, association tests included only the typed subset. Most TCR sequences were observed very rarely across donors, whereas some public TCRs were present in many individuals. In the study, approximately 160 TCR beta chains were listed as associated with cytomegalovirus. In vitro tests confirmed that a few of the cytomegalovirus-associated TCR beta chains recognize cytomegalovirus antigens. At a false discovery rate of 0.05, a later analysis linked roughly 17,000 TCR beta sequences to specific HLA alleles.

Library preparation was by the immunoSEQ multiplex PCR assay. The multiplex PCR relied on a mix of 60 forward primers for TCR Vbeta segments and 13 reverse primers for TCR Jbeta segments. The CDR3 region of rearranged TCR beta genes was amplified from genomic DNA with a multiplex PCR assay. The Illumina HiSeq System was used to sequence the amplified TCR beta libraries as 87-base-pair reads. Per the authors' processing: In a later analysis, approximately 74 million unique TCR beta chains were counted across the 666 repertoires, and approximately 11 million of these chains were shared by at least two donors. Raw reads were error-corrected and collapsed into unique sequences with a nearest-neighbor algorithm that merged closely related sequences to remove PCR and sequencing errors. To assign V, D and J gene segments, CDR3 sequences were aligned to IMGT reference sequences. For a sequence to be retained, a match of at least six nucleotides to both a V gene segment and a J gene segment was required. A rearrangement was called productive if the CDR3 had no stop codons and remained in frame with V and J, and every other rearrangement was called non-productive. CDR3 was defined by IMGT convention, running from the second conserved V-encoded cysteine to the conserved J-encoded phenylalanine. In an earlier analysis of around 640 of the donors, sequences lacking an unambiguous match to a single V gene segment were excluded. An earlier analysis of just under 600 of the donors called V segments functional above 56.7% productive rearrangements and segregating when the between-donor standard deviation exceeded 5%. To diagnose cytomegalovirus status from the catalog of TCR beta chain sequences, a statistical classification framework was built. A later analysis assigned V and J genes by comparing TCR nucleotide sequences with IMGT/GENE-DB human TR gene sequences. In a later analysis, CDR3 sequences and most-parsimonious VDJ recombination scenarios were assigned using the TCRdist pipeline. In a later analysis, each TCR beta chain was defined by its CDR3 amino acid sequence together with its V-gene family, and reads without a unique V-gene family were excluded. A later analysis removed 450 to 600 highly shared, low-generation-probability nucleotide sequences to deal with suspected cross-contamination and a sequencing artifact. In a later analysis, a clonal expansion index was calculated for each public chain from normalized within-repertoire ranks of inferred template counts. Generation probabilities in a later analysis came from a VDJ recombination model fitted to out-of-frame rearrangements, and those results were checked against IGoR. In a later analysis, hypergeometric tests were used to score TCR-TCR, TCR-HLA and TCR-CMV co-occurrence, with a repertoire-size bias correction applied to TCR pairs. A later analysis estimated false discovery rates by permuting HLA or CMV assignments 20 times. A later analysis grouped co-occurring TCRs with DBSCAN, adding TCRdist sequence similarity when clustering within HLA-allele-positive subsets. Repertoires with fewer than 30,000 or more than 120,000 public chains were left out of co-occurrence clustering, as were four to six repertoires with anomalous nucleotide sharing. TCRdb took this table from immuneACCESS and kept in-frame rearrangements with V and J called. Such tables lack part of the clones; where checked against another copy, unresolved V genes explain under half of the gap, and the rest is unexplained. For V, J and clone size, that table is used; D and trimming come from the DNA. The sample table contains 150,000 to 200,000 clones; only one count was recorded for approximately 80% of them. The ten biggest clones cover approximately 0.8% of the sample.

In total, roughly 670 healthy bone marrow donors made up the cohort. All cohort members were sampled while nominally healthy, although unrecorded immune exposures were likely present. The donor was CMV seronegative and belonged to the group of 350 to 400 seronegative cohort members. Each donor provided a peripheral blood sample, and peripheral blood mononuclear cells were used for TCR beta sequencing. Genomic DNA was extracted from the blood cell samples with the Qiagen DNeasy Blood Extraction Kit. On this clone itself: It has no known antigen specificity. Base qualities were left out, and no much larger clone turns up one base away.

The germline V gene yields SGHTA for CDR1 and FQGNSA for CDR2. Inclusive of the bounding cysteine and phenylalanine, the CDR3 is 16 residues long. CDR3 DNA only is kept here, 48 bases in frame from base 1. V loses 1 base of germline sequence and J loses 4 bases, and the interval between the two ends is 14 bases. The sample consisted of PBMCs. This sequence originates from a young woman in good health and CMV-seronegative. The V and J segments used are TRBV7-2 and TRBJ1-5; the D segment could be TRBD1, given 6 matching bases. The sequenced DNA: TGTGCCAGCAGCTTAGTAGGGGGGGCCGATAATCAGCCCCAGCATTTT. Translated, this is CASSLVGGADNQPQHF.